The 21 T cell receptor beta chains below come from one sample, sequenced in a study of PD-1 blockade in mismatch repair-deficient tumors. Sequenced by immunoSEQ multiplex PCR; TCRdb stores in-frame clones only, minus some. The sample includes approximately 110,000 clones, about three quarters of them seen just once. The sample here was peripheral blood, taken approximately 14 months after starting pembrolizumab. Receptors originate from an adult with mismatch repair-deficient cancer.

Details on this clone: The sample carries other DNA sequences with the same CDR3. The chain joins TRBV7-9 to TRBJ2-7; weak D call: TRBD2 (7 bases). V was cut by 1 base and J by 5 bases, with 12 bases left in between. There are 14 residues in the CDR3. In germline, CDR1 is SEHNR, CDR2 FQNEAQ (reference sequence). The CDR3 protein is CASSLEGGAHEQYF. The CDR3 DNA sequence: TGTGCCAGCAGCTTAGAGGGGGGGGCCCACGAGCAGTACTTC.

The rearrangement joins TRBV10-2 to TRBJ1-2; D unresolved. Germline V lookup: CDR1 WSHSY, CDR2 SAAADI. The CDR3 is 17 residues long. V gave up 4 bases and J gave up 4 bases, with 22 bases separating them. CDR3 region: CASSADRVVSRGYGYTF. CDR3 sequence (DNA): TGCGCCAGCAGTGCCGATCGGGTCGTTTCGCGGGGCTATGGCTACACCTTC.

The DNA of the CDR3 is TGTGCCAGCAGTGAAATTCTAAGCAGGGTTGGCTACACCTTC. It codes for CASSEILSRVGYTF. This chain connects TRBV6-1 to TRBJ1-2; tentatively, D is TRBD1 (5 bases). Germline CDR1 and CDR2: MNHNS and SASEGT. The CDR3 has 14 residues. V lost 2 bases to trimming and J lost 7 bases, with 14 bases between them.

This chain joins TRBV7-2 and TRBJ2-3, with D possibly being TRBD2 (5 bases). V was shortened by 3 bases and J by 3 bases, with 10 bases between the two germline ends. The CDR3 consists of 14 residues. Germline V gives CDR1 SGHTA, CDR2 FQGNSA. The CDR3, as DNA: TGTGCCAGCAGCTTGGGAGCGCCTACAGATACGCAGTATTTT. This encodes CASSLGAPTDTQYF.

In its sample, this clone was seen a few times. The chain uses TRBV11-2 and TRBJ1-1; 7 bases are a match to TRBD1. The CDR3 length is 16 residues. Germline V gene data show CDR1 as SGHAT and CDR2 as FQNNGV. The ends lost 5 bases at V and 6 bases at J; junction bases unmatched: 15. CDR3 coding DNA: TGTGCCAGCAGCCTAAGACAGGGAGGAGGGTCGTCTGAAGCTTTCTTT. Translating it yields CASSLRQGGGSSEAFF.

The chain recombines TRBV6-5 with TRBJ2-5, with no clear D. Germline CDR1 reads MNHEY; CDR2 reads SVGAGI. V was trimmed by 6 bases and J by 4 bases, leaving 15 bases between them. CDR3 length equals 14 residues. The chain's CDR3 is CASSDPTLIETQYF. The CDR3 coding sequence is TGTGCCAGCAGCGACCCAACGCTTATAGAGACCCAGTACTTC.

The rearrangement links TRBV6-6 to TRBJ2-2; D gene uncertain. CDR3 length: 12 amino acids. The V end was cut by 6 bases, the J end by 5 bases, with 7 bases between. CDR1 and CDR2 from the germline V gene are MNHNY and SVGAGI (reference sequence). The CDR3 sequence is CASSNVTGELFF. CDR3 sequence (DNA): TGTGCCAGCAGCAACGTAACCGGGGAGCTGTTTTTT.

This clone showed up just a few times. The chain is built from TRBV27 and TRBJ1-5; a possible D gene is TRBD1 (5 bases). The germline gives CDR1 MNHEY, CDR2 SMNVEV (reference sequence). The CDR3 has 15 amino acids. V shed 2 bases and J shed 4 bases, with 12 bases lying between them. The CDR3 protein is CASSLGGEWNQPQHF. CDR3 bases: TGTGCCAGCAGTTTAGGGGGTGAGTGGAATCAGCCCCAGCATTTT.

V is TRBV7-9 and J is TRBJ1-2; no firm D call. This CDR3 has 12 amino acids. V was shortened by 5 bases and J by 4 bases, with 8 bases between the two germline ends. The germline CDR1 and CDR2 sequences are SEHNR and FQNEAQ (reference sequence). The CDR3: CASSEQTYGYTF. DNA of the CDR3: TGTGCCAGCAGCGAACAGACCTATGGCTACACCTTC.

The chain employs TRBV2 and TRBJ2-3, with D possibly called TRBD1 or TRBD2 (6 bases each). The germline V and J ends were trimmed by 6 bases and 1 base, with 17 bases remaining between them. Germline V CDR1 and CDR2: SNHLY, FYNNEI. The CDR3 extends over 16 amino acids. CDR3 loop: CASSPLGGGGTDTQYF. Here the CDR3 DNA reads TGTGCCAGCAGCCCACTAGGGGGAGGAGGCACAGATACGCAGTATTTT.

The V gene is TRBV19, the J gene TRBJ2-3; TRBD2 agrees at 11 bases. This CDR3 comprises 15 residues. Germline CDR1 is LNHDA and CDR2 is SQIVND (reference sequence). The J segment lost 6 bases and the V segment lost 3 bases, leaving 5 bases of the junction unmatched. The CDR3 nucleotides are TGTGCCAGTAGTATGGTACTAGCGGGAGCGGATACGCAGTATTTT. It is translated as CASSMVLAGADTQYF.

The chain recombines TRBV5-6 with TRBJ2-4, with TRBD1 identical over 7 bases. Losses at the gene ends were 4 bases for V and 15 bases for J; bases not matched to a gene: 10. CDR3 length: 12 amino acids. In germline, CDR1 is SGHDT, CDR2 YYEEEE. In DNA form, the CDR3 reads TGTGCCAGCAGCCGCGGACAGGCGTTGTGGTACTTC. Residues: CASSRGQALWYF.

The genes are TRBV7-2 and TRBJ2-7, with D possibly TRBD2 on 6 matching bases. Trimming took off 5 bases at V and 1 base at J, with 15 bases between the two ends. The CDR3 is 15 amino acids. Germline lookup yields CDR1 SGHTA and CDR2 FQGNSA. The CDR3, as DNA: TGTGCCAGCAGCCTCACCCCCGGACTATCCTACGAGCAGTACTTC. It is translated as CASSLTPGLSYEQYF.

The V and J genes are TRBV5-1 and TRBJ1-4; TRBD1 aligns across 8 bases. The junction had 0 bases not matched to a gene; V was cut back by 0 bases and J by 2 bases. Germline V lookup: CDR1 SGHRS, CDR2 YFSETQ. CDR3 length: 15 amino acids. CDR3 protein: CASSLDRGTNEKLFF. CDR3 nucleotides: TGCGCCAGCAGCTTGGACAGGGGGACTAATGAAAAACTGTTTTTT.

The CDR3 coding sequence is TGTGCCAGCAGCGACGTACTAGCGGGGACCAACGAGCAGTACTTC. Amino acids: CASSDVLAGTNEQYF. The chain carries TRBV5-4 and TRBJ2-7, with TRBD2 matching 10 bases. The CDR3 is 15 amino acids. Losses at the gene ends were 4 bases for V and 5 bases for J; bases not matched to a gene: 9. Germline V lookup: CDR1 SGHNT, CDR2 YYREEE (reference sequence).

The V and J genes are TRBV15 and TRBJ2-5; 12 bases fit TRBD2. The V and J ends lost 2 bases and 2 bases, in that order; junction bases with no gene match: 6. CDR3 length: 17 residues. Germline V CDR1 and CDR2: LNHNV, YYDKDF (reference sequence). The CDR3 sequence is CATSRSRTSGKQETQYF. In DNA, the CDR3 is TGTGCCACCAGCAGATCGAGGACTAGCGGGAAGCAAGAGACCCAGTACTTC.

The rearrangement joins TRBV6-5 to TRBJ1-3; no firm D call. The CDR3 contains 14 residues. Germline values: CDR1 MNHEY, CDR2 SVGAGI. Between the trimmed V and J ends, which lost 7 bases and 1 base, there was a span of 11 bases. This CDR3 reads CASTYVGSGNTIYF. In nucleotides, the CDR3 is TGTGCCAGCACCTACGTGGGATCTGGAAACACCATATATTTT.

For this clone: A read error may produce the germline difference seen at one junction end. This chain joins TRBV13 and TRBJ2-1; 12 nucleotides align to TRBD2. This CDR3 comprises 17 residues. The germline gives CDR1 PRHDT, CDR2 FYEKMQ (reference sequence). CDR3 loop: CASSTRTSGASHNEQFF. The DNA for the CDR3 is TGTGCCAGCAGCACACGGACTAGCGGGGCCTCCCACAATGAGCAGTTCTTC.

This chain links TRBV11-3 with TRBJ2-7; possibly TRBD1 or TRBD2 for D (5 bases each). This CDR3 is built from 14 residues. The germline V and J ends were trimmed by 1 base and 6 bases, with 13 bases remaining between them. Germline V gene data show CDR1 as SGHNT and CDR2 as YENEEA. The CDR3 DNA reads as TGTGCCAGCAGCTTAGTTTCTGGGGCGGGCGAGCAGTACTTC. Amino acid sequence: CASSLVSGAGEQYF.

The V call is TRBV5-4, the J call TRBJ1-1; TRBD1 is a possible D gene (5 bases). The germline V and J ends were trimmed by 0 bases and 1 base, with 7 bases remaining between them. The length of the CDR3 is 14 residues. CDR1 and CDR2 from the germline V gene are SGHNT and YYREEE (reference sequence). This chain's CDR3 is CASSLAGQNTEAFF. Written as DNA, the CDR3 is TGTGCCAGCAGCTTGGCGGGGCAGAACACTGAAGCTTTCTTT.

The chain carries TRBV7-2 and TRBJ1-2, with D possibly matching TRBD1 (5 bases). Germline values: CDR1 SGHTA, CDR2 FQGNSA. The CDR3 is made up of 13 amino acids. The ends were cut back, 1 base at V and 10 bases at J, with 13 bases in the middle. The CDR3 sequence is CASSLGTYDIYTF. The CDR3 DNA is TGTGCCAGCAGCTTAGGGACATACGACATCTACACCTTC. Looking up the rest from reference TRBV7-2 and TRBJ1-2 gives the full variable domain: GAGVSQSPSNKVTEKGKDVELRCDPISGHTALYWYRQSLGQGLEFLIYFQGNSAPDKSGLPSDRFSAERTGGSVSTLTIQRTQQEDSAVYLCASSLGTYDIYTFGSGTRLTVV.